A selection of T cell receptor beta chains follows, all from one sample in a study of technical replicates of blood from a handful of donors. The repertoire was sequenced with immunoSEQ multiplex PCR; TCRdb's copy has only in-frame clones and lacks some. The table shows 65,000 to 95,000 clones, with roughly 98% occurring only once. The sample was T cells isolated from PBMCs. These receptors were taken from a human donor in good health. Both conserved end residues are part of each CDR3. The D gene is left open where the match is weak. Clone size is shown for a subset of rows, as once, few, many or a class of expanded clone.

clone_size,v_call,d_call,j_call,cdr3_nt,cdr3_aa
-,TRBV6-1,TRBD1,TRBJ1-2,TGTGCCAGCCTTCCGGGACAGGGGGCAAATGGCTACACCTTC,CASLPGQGANGYTF
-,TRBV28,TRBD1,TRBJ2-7,TGTGCCAGCAGTTCCGGTGCCGGGACAGGGGGGTACGAGCAGTACTTC,CASSSGAGTGGYEQYF
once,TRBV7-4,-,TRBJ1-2,TGTGCCAGCAGCTCCGGGGGGAGGACAGATGATGGCTACACCTTC,CASSSGGRTDDGYTF
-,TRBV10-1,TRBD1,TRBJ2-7,TGCGCCAGCAGTGAGTTCACCTCCGGGACAGGGGCTGACGAGCAGTACTTC,CASSEFTSGTGADEQYF
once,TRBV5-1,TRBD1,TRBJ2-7,TGCGCCAGCAGCTTGGATCGGAGGAGGGGACAGGAGGCCGAGCAGTACTTC,CASSLDRRRGQEAEQYF
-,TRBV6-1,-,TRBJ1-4,TGTGCCTCCTTTGGAGAGGAAAAACTGTTTTTT,CASFGEEKLFF
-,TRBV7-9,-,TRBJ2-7,TGTGCCAGCAGCGACCCCGCCAGGACCTACGAGCAGTACTTC,CASSDPARTYEQYF
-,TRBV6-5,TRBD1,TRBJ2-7,TGTGCCAGCAGTTACAGGGACAGGGATTGGCAGTACTTC,CASSYRDRDWQYF
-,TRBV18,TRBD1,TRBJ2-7,TGTGCCAGCTCACCGTTACAGGGGATTTCCTACGAGCAGTACTTC,CASSPLQGISYEQYF
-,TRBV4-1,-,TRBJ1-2,TGCGCCAGCAGCCAAATGACAGGTCGCTTAGGCGGCTACACCTTC,CASSQMTGRLGGYTF
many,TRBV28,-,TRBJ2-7,TGTGCCAGCAGTTTGGGAGTCGACGAGCAGTACTTC,CASSLGVDEQYF
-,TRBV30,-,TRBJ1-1,TGTGCCTGGAGCCTGGCAGGGGCTAATGCTTTCTTT,CAWSLAGANAFF
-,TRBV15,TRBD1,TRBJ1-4,TGTGCCACGCAGGGACAGACAACTAATGAAAAACTGTTTTTT,CATQGQTTNEKLFF
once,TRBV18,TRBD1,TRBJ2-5,TGTGCCAGCTCAGTGAGACAGGGACAAGAGACCCAGTACTTC,CASSVRQGQETQYF
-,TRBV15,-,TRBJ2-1,TGTGCCACCAGGGCTAGTCCGACCTACAATGAGCAGTTCTTC,CATRASPTYNEQFF
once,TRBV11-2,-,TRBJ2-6,TGTGCCAGCAGCTTACGTCCGCAGGGATCTGGGGCCAACGTCCTGACTTTC,CASSLRPQGSGANVLTF
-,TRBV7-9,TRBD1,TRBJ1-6,TGTGCCAGCAGCACAGGGGACAGAACTAATTCACCCCTCCACTTT,CASSTGDRTNSPLHF
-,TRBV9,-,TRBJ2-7,TGTGCCAGCAGCGCCGGACAGCGATCCTACGAGCAGTACTTC,CASSAGQRSYEQYF
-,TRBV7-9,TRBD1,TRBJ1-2,TGTGCCAGCAGCTTAGGGACAGGGAGGTATGGCTACACCTTC,CASSLGTGRYGYTF
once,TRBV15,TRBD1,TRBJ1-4,TGTGCCACCAGCAGGGGGGACAGCTCCATTGCAACTAATGAAAAACTGTTTTTT,CATSRGDSSIATNEKLFF
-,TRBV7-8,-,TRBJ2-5,TGTGCCAGCAGCCCCCGGGTCACTAGTGACGAGACCCAGTACTTC,CASSPRVTSDETQYF
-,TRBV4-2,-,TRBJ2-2,TGTGCCAGCAGCCAAGATTGGGGGGACACCGGGGAGCTGTTTTTT,CASSQDWGDTGELFF
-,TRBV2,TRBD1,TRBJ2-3,TGTGCCAGCAGTGGACAGGGGTGGCCAGATACGCAGTATTTT,CASSGQGWPDTQYF
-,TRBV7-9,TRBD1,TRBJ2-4,TGTGCCAGCAGCAAACGGGACAGGGAGAGCAAAAACATTCAGTACTTC,CASSKRDRESKNIQYF
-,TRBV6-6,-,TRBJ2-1,TGTGCCAGCAGTTACCCCGACAGGCACAATGAGCAGTTCTTC,CASSYPDRHNEQFF
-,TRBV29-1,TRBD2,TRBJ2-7,TGCAGCGTTGCGGGACTAGCGGGAAGGGGTGGGACCTACGAGCAGTACTTC,CSVAGLAGRGGTYEQYF
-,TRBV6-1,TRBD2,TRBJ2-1,TGTGCCAGCAGTGAACTAGGCGGGGGGGCATGGGAGCAGTTCTTC,CASSELGGGAWEQFF
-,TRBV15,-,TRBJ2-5,TGTGCCACCAGCCCCCAACGGCCCTCCTTAAGGGGAGAGACCCAGTACTTC,CATSPQRPSLRGETQYF
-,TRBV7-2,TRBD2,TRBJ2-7,TGTGCCAGCAGCCTTGGACTAGTCTACGAGCAGTACTTC,CASSLGLVYEQYF
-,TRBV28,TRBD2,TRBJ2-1,TGTGCCAGCAGCAAAGGGACTAGCGGGAGGGGGAATGAGCAGTTCTTC,CASSKGTSGRGNEQFF
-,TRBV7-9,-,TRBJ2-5,TGTGCCAGCAGCTTATCAGGGCGGGAGACCCAGTACTTC,CASSLSGRETQYF
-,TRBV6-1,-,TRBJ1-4,TGTGCCAGCAGTGAATCCAGTATAGGGGCCTACGAAAAACTGTTTTTT,CASSESSIGAYEKLFF
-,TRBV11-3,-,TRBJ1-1,TGTGCCAGCAGCTTAGACAGGAACACTGAAGCTTTCTTT,CASSLDRNTEAFF
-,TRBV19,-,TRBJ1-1,TGTGCCAGTAGCCCGGGGAACACTGAAGCTTTCTTT,CASSPGNTEAFF
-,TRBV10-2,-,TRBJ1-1,TGCGCCAGCAGGGCAGAGAACACTGAAGCTTTCTTT,CASRAENTEAFF
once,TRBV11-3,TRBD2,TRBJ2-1,TGTGCCAGCAGCTTAGTCCGGGGGGCCTACAATGAGCAGTTCTTC,CASSLVRGAYNEQFF
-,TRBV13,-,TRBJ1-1,TGTGCCAGCAGCTTGGGGCGTCACACTGAAGCTTTCTTT,CASSLGRHTEAFF
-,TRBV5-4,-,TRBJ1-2,TGTGCCAGCAGCTTGGATGAGGGCTATGGCTACACCTTC,CASSLDEGYGYTF
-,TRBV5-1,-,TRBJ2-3,TGCGCCAGCAGCTACTGGACTACAGATACGCAGTATTTT,CASSYWTTDTQYF
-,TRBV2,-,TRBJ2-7,TGTGCCAGCAGACTAGCCCCCGAGGGTTACGAGCAGTACTTC,CASRLAPEGYEQYF
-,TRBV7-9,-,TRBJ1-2,TGTGCCAGCAGCTCTATATTGGGCCGCAGCCTAGCTGGCTACACCTTC,CASSSILGRSLAGYTF
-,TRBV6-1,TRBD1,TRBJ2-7,TGTGCCAGCAGTGAAGCGCTGACAGGGCCGTGGGAGCAGTACTTC,CASSEALTGPWEQYF
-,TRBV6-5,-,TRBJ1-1,TGTGCCAGCCTCGGGACACGACGAACTGAAGCTTTCTTT,CASLGTRRTEAFF
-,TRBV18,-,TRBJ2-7,TGTGCCAGCTCATCTGCGGGTAGCTCCTACGAGCAGTACTTC,CASSSAGSSYEQYF
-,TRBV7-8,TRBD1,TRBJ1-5,TGTGCCAGCAGCTCGCAAACAGGGGCGCAAGGTAATCAGCCCCAGCATTTT,CASSSQTGAQGNQPQHF